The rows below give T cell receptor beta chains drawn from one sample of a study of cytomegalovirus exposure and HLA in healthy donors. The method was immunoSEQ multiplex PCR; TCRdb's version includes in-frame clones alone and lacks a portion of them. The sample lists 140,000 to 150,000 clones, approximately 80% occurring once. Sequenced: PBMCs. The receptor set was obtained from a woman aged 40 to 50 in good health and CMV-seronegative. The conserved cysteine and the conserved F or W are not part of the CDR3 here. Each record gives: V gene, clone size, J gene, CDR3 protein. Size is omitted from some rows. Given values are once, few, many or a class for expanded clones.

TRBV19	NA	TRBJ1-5	ASSITRQGRAQPQH
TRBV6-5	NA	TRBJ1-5	ASSLTGEEPQH
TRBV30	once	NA	AWINEGGHSYEQY
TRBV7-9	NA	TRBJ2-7	SSSQTGDEQY
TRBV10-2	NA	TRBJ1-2	ASSRDSDNYGYT
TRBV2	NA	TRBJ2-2	ASRRGTGITGELF
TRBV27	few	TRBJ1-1	ASSGLGAWNTEAF
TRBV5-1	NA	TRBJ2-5	ASSSDTQETQY
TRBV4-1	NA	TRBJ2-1	ASSLSGRNEQF
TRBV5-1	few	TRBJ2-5	ASRKLAVKQETQY
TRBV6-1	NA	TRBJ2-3	ASIRGGEPTDTQY
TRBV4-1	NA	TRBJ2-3	ASSHVGLAGGDTQY
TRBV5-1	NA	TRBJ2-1	ASSLTGNNEQF
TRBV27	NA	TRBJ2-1	ASSAGLAGNEQF
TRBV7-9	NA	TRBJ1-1	ASSTGVPEAF
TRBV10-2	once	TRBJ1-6	ASKGRVGSPLH
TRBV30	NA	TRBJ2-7	AWSVGTAPYEQY